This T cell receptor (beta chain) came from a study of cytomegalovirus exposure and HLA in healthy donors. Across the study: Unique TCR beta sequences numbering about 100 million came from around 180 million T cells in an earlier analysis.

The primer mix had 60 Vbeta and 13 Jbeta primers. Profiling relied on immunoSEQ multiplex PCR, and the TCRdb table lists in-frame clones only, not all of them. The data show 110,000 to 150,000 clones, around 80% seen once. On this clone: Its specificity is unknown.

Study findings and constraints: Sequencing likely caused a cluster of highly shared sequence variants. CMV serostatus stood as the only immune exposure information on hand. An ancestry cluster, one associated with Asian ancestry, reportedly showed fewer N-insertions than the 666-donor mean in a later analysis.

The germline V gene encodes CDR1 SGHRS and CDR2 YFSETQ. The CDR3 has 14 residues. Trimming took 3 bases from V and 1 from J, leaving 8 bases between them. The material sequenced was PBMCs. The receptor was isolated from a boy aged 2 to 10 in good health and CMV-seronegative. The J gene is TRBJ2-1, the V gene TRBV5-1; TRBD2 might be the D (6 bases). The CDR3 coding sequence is TGCGCCAGCAGCTCCGCGGGATCCTACAATGAGCAGTTCTTC. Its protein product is CASSSAGSYNEQFF.